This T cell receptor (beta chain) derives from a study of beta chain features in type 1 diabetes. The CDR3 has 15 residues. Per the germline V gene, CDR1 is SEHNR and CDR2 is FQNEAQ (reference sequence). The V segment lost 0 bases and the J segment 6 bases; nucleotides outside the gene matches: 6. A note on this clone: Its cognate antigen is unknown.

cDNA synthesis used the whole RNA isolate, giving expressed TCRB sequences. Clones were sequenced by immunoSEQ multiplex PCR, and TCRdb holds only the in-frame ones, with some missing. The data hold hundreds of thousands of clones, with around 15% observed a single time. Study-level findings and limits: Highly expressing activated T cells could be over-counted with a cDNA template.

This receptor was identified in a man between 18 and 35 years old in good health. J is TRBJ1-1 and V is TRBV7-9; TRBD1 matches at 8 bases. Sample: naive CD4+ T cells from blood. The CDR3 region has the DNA TGTGCCAGCAGCTTAGCCTACAGGGGGGCTCCTGAAGCTTTCTTT. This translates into CASSLAYRGAPEAFF.